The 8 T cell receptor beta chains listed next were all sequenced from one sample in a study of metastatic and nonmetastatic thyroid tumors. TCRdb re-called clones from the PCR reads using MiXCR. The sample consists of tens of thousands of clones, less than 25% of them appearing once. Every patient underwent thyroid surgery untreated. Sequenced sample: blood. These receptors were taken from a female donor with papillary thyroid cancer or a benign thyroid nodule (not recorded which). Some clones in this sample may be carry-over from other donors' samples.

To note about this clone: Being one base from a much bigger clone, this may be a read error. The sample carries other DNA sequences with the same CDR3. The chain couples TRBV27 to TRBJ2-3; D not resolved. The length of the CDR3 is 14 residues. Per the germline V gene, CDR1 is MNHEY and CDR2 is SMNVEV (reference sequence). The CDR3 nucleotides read TGTGCCAGCAGTTTTGCCAACATTGCAGACACGCAGTATTTT. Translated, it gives CASSFANIADTQYF.

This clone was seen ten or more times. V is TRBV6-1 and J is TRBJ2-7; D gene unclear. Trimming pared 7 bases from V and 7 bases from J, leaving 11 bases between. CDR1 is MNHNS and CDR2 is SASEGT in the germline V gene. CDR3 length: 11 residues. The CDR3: CASTDLEEQYF. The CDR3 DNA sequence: TGTGCCAGCACCGACCTGGAAGAGCAGTACTTC.

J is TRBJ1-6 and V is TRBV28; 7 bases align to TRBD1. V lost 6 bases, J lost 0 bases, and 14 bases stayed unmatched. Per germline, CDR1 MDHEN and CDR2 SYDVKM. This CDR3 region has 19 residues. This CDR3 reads CASSPIYTGESSYNSPLHF. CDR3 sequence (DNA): TGTGCCAGCAGCCCCATATATACAGGGGAGAGCTCCTATAATTCACCCCTCCACTTT.

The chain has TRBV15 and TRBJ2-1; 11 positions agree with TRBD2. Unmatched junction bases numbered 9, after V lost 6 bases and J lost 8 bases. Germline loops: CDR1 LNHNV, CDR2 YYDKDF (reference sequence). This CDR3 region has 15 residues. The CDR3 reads CATRPTSGSIYEQFF. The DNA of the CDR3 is TGTGCCACCAGACCTACTAGCGGGAGTATCTATGAGCAGTTCTTC.

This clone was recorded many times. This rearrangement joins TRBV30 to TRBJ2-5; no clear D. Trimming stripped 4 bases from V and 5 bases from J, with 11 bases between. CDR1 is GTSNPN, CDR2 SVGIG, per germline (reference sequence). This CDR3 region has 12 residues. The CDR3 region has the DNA TGTGCCTGGACGGGTTTTGGGGAGACCCAGTACTTC. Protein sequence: CAWTGFGETQYF. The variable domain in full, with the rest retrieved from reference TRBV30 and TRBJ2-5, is SQTIHQWPATLVQPVGSPLSLECTVEGTSNPNLYWYRQAAGRGLQLLFYSVGIGQISSEVPQNLSASRPQDRQFILSSKKLLLSDSGFYLCAWTGFGETQYFGPGTRLLVL.

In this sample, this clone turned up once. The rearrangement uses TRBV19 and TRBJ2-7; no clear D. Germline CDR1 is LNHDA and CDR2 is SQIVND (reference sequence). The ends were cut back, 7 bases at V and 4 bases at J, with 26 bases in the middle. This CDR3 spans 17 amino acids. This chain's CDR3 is CASIPPPAQPKTYEQYF. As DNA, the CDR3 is TGTGCCAGTATTCCCCCCCCGGCGCAACCTAAGACGTACGAGCAGTACTTC.

The CDR3 coding sequence is TGTGCCAGCAGCATGGGACAGGGAAATCAGCCCCAGCATTTT. It translates to CASSMGQGNQPQHF. The chain carries TRBV7-9 and TRBJ1-5, with 9 bases fitting TRBD1. Trimming took 5 bases from V and 4 from J; bases not matched to a gene: 3. This CDR3 comprises 14 residues. The germline V gene has CDR1 SEHNR and CDR2 FQNEAQ (reference sequence).

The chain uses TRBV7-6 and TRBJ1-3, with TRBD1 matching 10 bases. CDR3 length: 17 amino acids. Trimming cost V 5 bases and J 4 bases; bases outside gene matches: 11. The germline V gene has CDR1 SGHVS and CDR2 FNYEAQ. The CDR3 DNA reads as TGTGCCAGCAGCCCCGGGACAGGGGTGTGCTCGGGAAACACCATATATTTT. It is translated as CASSPGTGVCSGNTIYF.